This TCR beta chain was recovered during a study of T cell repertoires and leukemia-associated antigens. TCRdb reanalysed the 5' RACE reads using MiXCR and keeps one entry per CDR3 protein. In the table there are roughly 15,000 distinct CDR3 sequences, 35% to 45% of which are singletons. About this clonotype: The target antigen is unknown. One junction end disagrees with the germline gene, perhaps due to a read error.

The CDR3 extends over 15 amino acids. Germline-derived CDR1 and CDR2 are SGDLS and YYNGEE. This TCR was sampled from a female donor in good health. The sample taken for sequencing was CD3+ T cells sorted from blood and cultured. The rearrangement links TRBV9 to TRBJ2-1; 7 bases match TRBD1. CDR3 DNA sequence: TGTGTCAGCAGCGGCGCCGGGACAGACCACAATGAGCAGTTCTTC. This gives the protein CVSSGAGTDHNEQFF. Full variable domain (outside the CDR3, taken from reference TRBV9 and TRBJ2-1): DSGVTQTPKHLITATGQRVTLRCSPRSGDLSVYWYQQSLDQGLQFLIQYYNGEERAKGNILERFSAQQFPDLHSELNLSSLELGDSALYFCVSSGAGTDHNEQFFGPGTRLTVL.